Listed below are T cell receptor beta chains from one sample, sequenced in a study of CD4 T cells in relation to SARS-CoV-2 and coronaviruses. Here immunoSEQ multiplex PCR was the method, and the copy in TCRdb shows in-frame clones only, minus some. The data contain under 70,000 clones, about nine tenths of them seen just once; the ten biggest clones take up around 1.5%. Sequencing was carried out using memory CD4+ T cells from PBMCs. These receptors came from a human donor in good health. Each CDR3 is given with its conserved first and last residue. Not every row has a clone size; where given, it reads once, few, many or a size class.

CASSFYRNTEAFF | TRBJ1-1 | . | TRBV12-3/TRBV12-4
CASSPATYGSNQPQHF | TRBJ1-5 | . | TRBV28
CASSLAETGKKLWDEQFF | TRBJ2-1 | . | TRBV5-1
CASSLRATTNYGYTF | TRBJ1-2 | . | TRBV28
CASSVQGDTYEQYF | TRBJ2-7 | . | TRBV9
CASSSFGRGGYTF | TRBJ1-2 | . | TRBV28
CASSPMNRFQETQYF | TRBJ2-5 | . | TRBV28
CASSLGGGEETQYF | TRBJ2-5 | . | TRBV27
CASIRNNEQFF | TRBJ2-1 | . | TRBV19
CASSLQFPNYGYTF | TRBJ1-2 | . | TRBV27
CASSSGAGYTEAFF | TRBJ1-1 | few | TRBV19
CASSLRLRFF | TRBJ2-1 | . | TRBV5-4
CASSSGTSSYNEQFF | TRBJ2-1 | . | TRBV5-1
CASSIVTGGQDTQYF | TRBJ2-3 | . | TRBV19
CATSEGTGTDNTEAFF | TRBJ1-1 | . | TRBV24-1
CASSESGNSPLHF | TRBJ1-6 | few | TRBV25-1
CASSSSQETQYF | TRBJ2-5 | . | TRBV27
CASSYRGFQYF | TRBJ2-7 | . | TRBV6-2/TRBV6-3
CSVAQGEGQPQHF | TRBJ1-5 | . | TRBV29-1
CASSLGPDPYNEQFF | TRBJ2-1 | few | TRBV7-2
CASFRGVRNEQFF | TRBJ2-1 | once | TRBV5-8
CASSLVVSGGYNEQFF | TRBJ2-1 | . | TRBV11-3
CASSLFGGSNQPQHF | TRBJ1-5 | . | TRBV28
CASSTRTSQNTGELFF | TRBJ2-2 | . | TRBV3-1/TRBV3-2
CASSLVGENIQYF | TRBJ2-4 | . | TRBV5-4
CASMRDYGYTF | TRBJ1-2 | . | TRBV28
CASSPSTGGQETQYF | TRBJ2-5 | . | TRBV18
CASSLGGLGTEAFF | TRBJ1-1 | . | TRBV5-1
CASSERRGDVYEQYF | TRBJ2-7 | . | TRBV6-1
CASSVRTARNTGELFF | TRBJ2-2 | few | TRBV5-6
CASSLQLGRENEQFF | TRBJ2-1 | . | TRBV5-4
CASRQKGLTYEQYF | TRBJ2-7 | . | TRBV28
CASSFRRGAETQYF | TRBJ2-5 | . | TRBV11-2
CASRREYNEQFF | TRBJ2-1 | . | TRBV5-1
CARKDRRYEQYF | TRBJ2-7 | once | TRBV6-4
CASSPGLLGNTIYF | TRBJ1-3 | . | TRBV2
CASRRTTNEKLFF | TRBJ1-4 | . | TRBV19